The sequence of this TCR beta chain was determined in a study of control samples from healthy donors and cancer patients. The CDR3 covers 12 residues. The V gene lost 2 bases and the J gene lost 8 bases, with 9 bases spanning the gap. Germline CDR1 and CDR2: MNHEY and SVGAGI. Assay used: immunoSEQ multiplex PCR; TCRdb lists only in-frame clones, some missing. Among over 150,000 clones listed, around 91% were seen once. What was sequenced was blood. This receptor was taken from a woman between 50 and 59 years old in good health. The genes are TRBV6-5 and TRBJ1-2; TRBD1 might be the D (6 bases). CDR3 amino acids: CASSYPTGGYTF. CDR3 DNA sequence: TGTGCCAGCAGTTACCCGACAGGCGGCTACACCTTC.